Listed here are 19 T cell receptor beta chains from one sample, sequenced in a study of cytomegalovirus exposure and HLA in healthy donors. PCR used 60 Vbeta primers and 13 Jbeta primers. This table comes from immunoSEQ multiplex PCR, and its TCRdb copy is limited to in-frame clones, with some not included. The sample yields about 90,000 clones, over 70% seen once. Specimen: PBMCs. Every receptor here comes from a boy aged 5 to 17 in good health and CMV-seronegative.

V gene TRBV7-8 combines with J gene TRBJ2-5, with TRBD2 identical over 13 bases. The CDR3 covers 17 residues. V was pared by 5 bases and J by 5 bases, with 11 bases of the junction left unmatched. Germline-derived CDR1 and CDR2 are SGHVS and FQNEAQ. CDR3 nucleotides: TGTGCCAGCAGCGGTAGACTAGCGGGAGGAGATTGGGAGACCCAGTACTTC. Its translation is CASSGRLAGGDWETQYF.

The CDR3 protein is CASSPRENTEAFF. CDR3 sequence (DNA): TGCGCCAGCAGTCCCAGGGAGAACACTGAAGCTTTCTTT. V is TRBV10-1 and J is TRBJ1-1, with a possible D match to TRBD1 (5 bases). There are 13 residues in the CDR3. V shed 5 bases and J shed 1 base, with 8 bases lying between them. Germline V gene data show CDR1 as WNHNN and CDR2 as SYGVQD (reference sequence).

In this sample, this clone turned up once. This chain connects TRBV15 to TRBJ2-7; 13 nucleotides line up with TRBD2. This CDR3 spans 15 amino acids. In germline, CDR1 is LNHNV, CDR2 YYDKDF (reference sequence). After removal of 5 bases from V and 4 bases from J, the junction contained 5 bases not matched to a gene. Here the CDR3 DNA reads TGTGCCACCAGCCCCGGGACTAGCGGGACTTACGAGCAGTACTTC. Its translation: CATSPGTSGTYEQYF.

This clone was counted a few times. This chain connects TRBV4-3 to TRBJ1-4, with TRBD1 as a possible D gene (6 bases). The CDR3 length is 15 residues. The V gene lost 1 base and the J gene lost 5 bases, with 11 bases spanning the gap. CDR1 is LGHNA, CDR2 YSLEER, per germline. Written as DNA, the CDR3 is TGCGCCAGCAGCCAAGGATGGGGGCCGAATGAAAAACTGTTTTTT. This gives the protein CASSQGWGPNEKLFF.

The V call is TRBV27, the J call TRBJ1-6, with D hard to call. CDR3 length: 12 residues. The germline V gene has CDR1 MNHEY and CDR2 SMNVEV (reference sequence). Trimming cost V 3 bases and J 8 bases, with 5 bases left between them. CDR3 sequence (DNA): TGTGCCAGCAGTTTGCAGGATTCACCCCTCCACTTT. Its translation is CASSLQDSPLHF.

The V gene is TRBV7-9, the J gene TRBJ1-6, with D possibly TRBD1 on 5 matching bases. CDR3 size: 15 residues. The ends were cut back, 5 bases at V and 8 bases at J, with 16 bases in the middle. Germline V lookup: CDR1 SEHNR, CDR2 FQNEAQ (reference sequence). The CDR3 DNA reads TGTGCCAGCAGCCCCGGGGGGGAGAATTATTCACCCCTCCACTTT. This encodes CASSPGGENYSPLHF.

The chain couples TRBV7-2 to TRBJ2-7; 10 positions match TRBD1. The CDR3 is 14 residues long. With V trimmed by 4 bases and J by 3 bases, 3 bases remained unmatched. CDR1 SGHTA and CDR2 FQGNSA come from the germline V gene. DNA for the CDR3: TGTGCCAGCAGCTCAAGGACAGGGGGCTACGAGCAGTACTTC. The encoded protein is CASSSRTGGYEQYF.

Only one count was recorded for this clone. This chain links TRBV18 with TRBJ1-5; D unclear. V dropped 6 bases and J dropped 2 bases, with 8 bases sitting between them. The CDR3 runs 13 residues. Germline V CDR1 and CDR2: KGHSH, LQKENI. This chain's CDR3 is CASSTDRNQPQHF. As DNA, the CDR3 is TGTGCCAGCTCCACTGATCGCAATCAGCCCCAGCATTTT. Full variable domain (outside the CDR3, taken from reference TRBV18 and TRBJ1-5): NAGVMQNPRHLVRRRGQEARLRCSPMKGHSHVYWYRQLPEEGLKFMVYLQKENIIDESGMPKERFSAEFPKEGPSILRIQQVVRGDSAAYFCASSTDRNQPQHFGDGTRLSIL.

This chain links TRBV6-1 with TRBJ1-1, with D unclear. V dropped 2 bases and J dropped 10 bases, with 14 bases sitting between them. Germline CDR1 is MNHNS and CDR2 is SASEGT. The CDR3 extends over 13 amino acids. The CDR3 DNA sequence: TGTGCCAGCAGTGAAATCGACTCCACGGGAGCTTTCTTT. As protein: CASSEIDSTGAFF.

The CDR3 bases are TGTGCCACCTGGAGGGTTGACTATGGCTACACCTTC. It codes for CATWRVDYGYTF. This sequence joins TRBV10-3 and TRBJ1-2; unclear D gene. The CDR3 loop spans 12 amino acids. Germline assignment: CDR1 ENHRY and CDR2 SYGVKD. The V gene lost 10 bases and the J gene lost 3 bases, with 12 bases spanning the gap.

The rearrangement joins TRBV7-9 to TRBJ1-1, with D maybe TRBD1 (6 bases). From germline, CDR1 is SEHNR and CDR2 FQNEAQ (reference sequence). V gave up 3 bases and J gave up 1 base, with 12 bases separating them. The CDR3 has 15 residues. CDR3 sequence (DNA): TGTGCCAGCAGCTTTGGGACATATCGGAACACTGAAGCTTTCTTT. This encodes CASSFGTYRNTEAFF.

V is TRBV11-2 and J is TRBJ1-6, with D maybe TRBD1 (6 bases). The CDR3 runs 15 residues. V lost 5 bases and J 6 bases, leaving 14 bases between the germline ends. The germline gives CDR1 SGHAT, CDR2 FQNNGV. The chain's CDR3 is CASSTAGESNSPLHF. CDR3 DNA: TGTGCCAGCAGCACCGCAGGGGAAAGTAATTCACCCCTCCACTTT.

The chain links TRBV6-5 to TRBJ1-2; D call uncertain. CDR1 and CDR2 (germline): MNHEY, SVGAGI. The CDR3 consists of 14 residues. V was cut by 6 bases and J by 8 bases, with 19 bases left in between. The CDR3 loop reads CASRATDEPGGYTF. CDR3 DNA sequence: TGTGCCAGCAGGGCGACGGACGAGCCGGGGGGCTACACCTTC.

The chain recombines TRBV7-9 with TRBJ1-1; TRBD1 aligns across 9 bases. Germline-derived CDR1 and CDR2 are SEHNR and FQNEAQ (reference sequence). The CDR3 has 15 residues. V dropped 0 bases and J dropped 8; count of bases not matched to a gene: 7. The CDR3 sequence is CASSLARTGEVEAFF. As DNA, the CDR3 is TGTGCCAGCAGCTTAGCGCGGACAGGGGAGGTCGAAGCTTTCTTT.

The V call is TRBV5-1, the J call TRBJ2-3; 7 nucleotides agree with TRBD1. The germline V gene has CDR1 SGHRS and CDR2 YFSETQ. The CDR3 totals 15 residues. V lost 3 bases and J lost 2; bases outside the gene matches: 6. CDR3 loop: CASSSRQGHTDTQYF. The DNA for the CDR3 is TGCGCCAGCAGCTCCCGACAGGGACACACAGATACGCAGTATTTT.

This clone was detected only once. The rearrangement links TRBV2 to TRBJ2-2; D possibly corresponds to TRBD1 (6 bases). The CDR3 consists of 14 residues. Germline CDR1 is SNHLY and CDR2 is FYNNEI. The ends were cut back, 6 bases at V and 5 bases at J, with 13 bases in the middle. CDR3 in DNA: TGTGCCAGCAGGCCCAGGGGCGGTACCGGGGAGCTGTTTTTT. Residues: CASRPRGGTGELFF.

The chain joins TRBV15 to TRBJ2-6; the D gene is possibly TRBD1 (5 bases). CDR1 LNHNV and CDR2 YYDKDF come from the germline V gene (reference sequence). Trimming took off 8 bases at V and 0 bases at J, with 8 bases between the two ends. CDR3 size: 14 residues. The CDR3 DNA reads TGTGCCACCTCTCAGGGCTCTGGGGCCAACGTCCTGACTTTC. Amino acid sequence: CATSQGSGANVLTF.

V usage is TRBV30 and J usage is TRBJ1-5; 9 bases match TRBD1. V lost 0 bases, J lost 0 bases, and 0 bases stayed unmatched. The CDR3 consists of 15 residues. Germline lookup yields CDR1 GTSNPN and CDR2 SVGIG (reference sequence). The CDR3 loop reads CAWSVQGASNQPQHF. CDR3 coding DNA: TGTGCCTGGAGTGTACAGGGGGCTAGCAATCAGCCCCAGCATTTT.

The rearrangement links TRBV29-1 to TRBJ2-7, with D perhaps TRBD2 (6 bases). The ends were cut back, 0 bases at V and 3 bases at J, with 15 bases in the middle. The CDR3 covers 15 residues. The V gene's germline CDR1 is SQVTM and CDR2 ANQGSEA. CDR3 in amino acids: CSVEDQGAGFYEQYF. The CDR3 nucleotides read TGCAGCGTTGAAGATCAGGGAGCGGGTTTCTACGAGCAGTACTTC.